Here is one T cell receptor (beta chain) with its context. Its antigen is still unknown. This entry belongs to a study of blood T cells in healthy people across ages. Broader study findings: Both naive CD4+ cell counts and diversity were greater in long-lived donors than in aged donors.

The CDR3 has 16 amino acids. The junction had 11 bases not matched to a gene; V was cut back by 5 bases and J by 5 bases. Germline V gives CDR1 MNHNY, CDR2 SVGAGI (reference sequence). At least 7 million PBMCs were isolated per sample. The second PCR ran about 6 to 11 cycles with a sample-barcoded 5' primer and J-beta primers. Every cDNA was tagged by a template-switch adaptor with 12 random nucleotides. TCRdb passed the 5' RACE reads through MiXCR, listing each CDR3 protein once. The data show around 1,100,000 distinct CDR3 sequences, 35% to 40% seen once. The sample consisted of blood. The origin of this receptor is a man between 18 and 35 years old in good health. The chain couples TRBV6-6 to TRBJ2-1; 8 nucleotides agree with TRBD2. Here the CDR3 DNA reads TGTGCCAGCAGTCAGATCGTAGCGGGGACCGACAATGAGCAGTTCTTC. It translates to CASSQIVAGTDNEQFF.